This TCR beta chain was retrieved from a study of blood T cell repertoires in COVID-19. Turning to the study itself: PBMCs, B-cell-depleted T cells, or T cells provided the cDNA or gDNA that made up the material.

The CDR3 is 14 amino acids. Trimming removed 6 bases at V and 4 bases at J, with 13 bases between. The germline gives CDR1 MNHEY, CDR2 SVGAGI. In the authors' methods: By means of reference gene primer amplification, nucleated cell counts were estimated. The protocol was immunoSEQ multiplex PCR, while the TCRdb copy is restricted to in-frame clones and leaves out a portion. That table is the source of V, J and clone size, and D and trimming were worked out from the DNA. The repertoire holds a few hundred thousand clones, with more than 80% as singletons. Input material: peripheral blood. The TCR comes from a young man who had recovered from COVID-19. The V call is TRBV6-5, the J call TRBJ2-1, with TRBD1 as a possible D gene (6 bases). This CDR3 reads CASRNRDTYNEQFF. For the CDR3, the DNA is TGTGCCAGCAGAAACCGGGACACGTACAATGAGCAGTTCTTC.